Listed below are T cell receptor beta chains from one sample, sequenced in a study of T cell responses to AZD1222 COVID-19 vaccine. Method: immunoSEQ multiplex PCR; TCRdb's copy keeps in-frame clones and lacks some. Of 95,000 to 130,000 clones in the sample, 90% to 95% were seen once. Sequences were derived from peripheral blood, sampled on day 0 of AZD1222 vaccination. All receptors come from an adult in good health. Both conserved end residues are part of each CDR3. D genes are given only for firm matches. Rows may omit the clone size; those that give it use once, few, many or a size class.

J gene | V gene | clone size | D gene | CDR3 DNA | CDR3 protein
TRBJ2-7 | TRBV9 | . | . | TGTGCCAGCAGCCCTCCGAGCGGAAAGCGGGTTGCCTCCGAGCAGTACTTC | CASSPPSGKRVASEQYF
TRBJ2-7 | TRBV19 | . | TRBD2 | TGTGCCAGTAGTGCCGGACTAGTGGGTGTCGAGCAGTACTTC | CASSAGLVGVEQYF
TRBJ1-1 | TRBV6-6 | . | . | TGTGCCAGCAGTTACCCAAGGGTTGAAGCTTTCTTT | CASSYPRVEAFF
TRBJ1-1 | TRBV28 | . | . | TGTGCCAGCAGATCCGACCGACAGGCAGAAGCTTTCTTT | CASRSDRQAEAFF
TRBJ2-7 | TRBV18 | . | . | TGTGCCAGCTCACCATCTCCGGGACAAATCTACGAGCAGTACTTC | CASSPSPGQIYEQYF
TRBJ1-4 | TRBV30 | . | . | TGTGCCTGGAGTGTATTAGGGGGTGGTGAAAAACTGTTTTTT | CAWSVLGGGEKLFF
TRBJ1-5 | TRBV6-5 | . | . | TGTGCCACCCGGGGCTGGGGGCTAGGCAATCAGCCCCAGCATTTT | CATRGWGLGNQPQHF
TRBJ2-3 | TRBV10-1 | . | TRBD2 | TGCGCCAGCAGAGCGAGCGGGAGGGTCTCCGATACGCAGTATTTT | CASRASGRVSDTQYF
TRBJ1-1 | TRBV28 | . | . | TGTGCCAGCAGAAATTACCGGAGGACTGAAGCTTTCTTT | CASRNYRRTEAFF
TRBJ1-2 | TRBV6-5 | . | TRBD1 | TGTGCCAGCATGGGGACAGGGACAATCGAGGGCTACACCTTC | CASMGTGTIEGYTF
TRBJ2-5 | TRBV2 | . | TRBD2 | TGTGCCAGCAGCCGTCCGGGACTAGCGGAAGAGACCCAGTACTTC | CASSRPGLAEETQYF
TRBJ2-1 | TRBV19 | . | TRBD2 | TGTGCCAGTAGTACGGTAGCGGGAGGGAGCTCCTACAATGAGCAGTTCTTC | CASSTVAGGSSYNEQFF
TRBJ2-2 | TRBV13 | once | TRBD1 | TGTGCCAGCAGGTTTACCGGGACAGGGTTCACCGGGGAGCTGTTTTTT | CASRFTGTGFTGELFF
TRBJ2-1 | TRBV12-5 | . | TRBD2 | TGTGCTAGTGGTACTTGGACTAGCGCAGACAATGAGCAGTTCTTC | CASGTWTSADNEQFF
TRBJ1-5 | TRBV19 | . | TRBD1 | TGTGCCAGTAGTCCTACAGGGGTTACCAATCAGCCCCAGCATTTT | CASSPTGVTNQPQHF
TRBJ2-7 | TRBV21-1 | . | . | TGTGCCAGCCCCTGGGGGGGCGCGGTGGATGAGCAGTACTTC | CASPWGGAVDEQYF
TRBJ2-3 | TRBV7-3 | . | . | TGTGCCAGCAGCCCTCTTTACAGGGCTAGCACAGATACGCAGTATTTT | CASSPLYRASTDTQYF
TRBJ2-5 | TRBV6-2/TRBV6-3 | . | . | TGTGCCAGCAGTTACGGTCTGGACAGAGGAGAGACCCAGTACTTC | CASSYGLDRGETQYF
TRBJ1-1 | TRBV27 | . | . | TGTGCCAGCATCGCGGGGAACACTGAAGCTTTCTTT | CASIAGNTEAFF
TRBJ1-1 | TRBV19 | . | TRBD1 | TGTGCCAGTAGCCAATGGACAGGAGGCATTGAAGCTTTCTTT | CASSQWTGGIEAFF
TRBJ1-1 | TRBV3-1/TRBV3-2 | . | . | TGTGCCAGCAGCCAATGGGGGCAGACTCTTAACACTGAAGCTTTCTTT | CASSQWGQTLNTEAFF
TRBJ1-5 | TRBV18 | . | . | TGTGCCAGCTCACGCAGGGAGACCAATCAGCCCCAGCATTTT | CASSRRETNQPQHF
TRBJ2-1 | TRBV19 | . | . | TGTGCCAGTACCAGCCACGAGGTGGGCAATGAGCAGTTCTTC | CASTSHEVGNEQFF
TRBJ2-4 | TRBV27 | . | . | TGTGCCAGCAGTTTGGGAGGGGGTCTAAACATTCAGTACTTC | CASSLGGGLNIQYF
TRBJ1-5 | TRBV18 | few | . | TGTGCCAGCTCAGAACTTGGGGGGAACAATCAGCCCCAGCATTTT | CASSELGGNNQPQHF
TRBJ2-1 | TRBV6-2/TRBV6-3 | . | . | TGTGCCAGCAGTGCTTACAGGAGAGAGTGGGAGTTCTTC | CASSAYRREWEFF
TRBJ2-3 | TRBV24-1 | few | . | TGTGCCACCAGTGATGTTTTCGGGACCAGCACAGATACGCAGTATTTT | CATSDVFGTSTDTQYF
TRBJ2-3 | TRBV28 | . | TRBD1 | TGTGCCAGCAGTTTTCCCCGACAGGGGAACACAGATACGCAGTATTTT | CASSFPRQGNTDTQYF
TRBJ1-1 | TRBV29-1 | . | . | TGCAGCGTTCGTAGACAAAGTATTGAAGCTTTCTTT | CSVRRQSIEAFF
TRBJ1-5 | TRBV7-9 | . | TRBD1 | TGTGCCAGCAGCCGGACAGGGGACAATCAGCCCCAGCATTTT | CASSRTGDNQPQHF
TRBJ2-3 | TRBV2 | . | . | TGTGCCAGCAGGTACCGGGACCCGGCAGATACGCAGTATTTT | CASRYRDPADTQYF
TRBJ2-1 | TRBV6-2/TRBV6-3 | . | TRBD2 | TGTGCCAGCAGTTTACCCCGACTAGCGGGAGGGCCGGGGTATGAGCAGTTCTTC | CASSLPRLAGGPGYEQFF
TRBJ2-1 | TRBV27 | . | TRBD2 | TGTGCCAGCAGTTTATTACTAGCGGGAGGGCCGGATGAGCAGTTCTTC | CASSLLLAGGPDEQFF
TRBJ2-7 | TRBV2 | once | . | TGTGCCAGCAGGGCCGACCTAGCGCGTTCCTACGAGCAGTACTTC | CASRADLARSYEQYF
TRBJ2-7 | TRBV14 | . | . | TGTGCCAGCAGCCAAGTTCGTTTCAGCCACGATGTCTACGAGCAGTACTTC | CASSQVRFSHDVYEQYF
TRBJ2-1 | TRBV5-1 | . | . | TGCGCCAGCAGCTTAGCGACTAGGGTTAACAATGAGCAGTTCTTC | CASSLATRVNNEQFF
TRBJ1-1 | TRBV14 | . | . | TGTGCCAGCAGCATGAACACTGAAGCTTTCTTT | CASSMNTEAFF
TRBJ1-1 | TRBV29-1 | . | . | TGCAGCGTTGCAGCTGGAAACACTGAAGCTTTCTTT | CSVAAGNTEAFF
TRBJ1-2 | TRBV28 | . | TRBD1 | TGTGCCAGCAGCCTTACTCCGGGACAGGGATGGTATGGCTACACCTTC | CASSLTPGQGWYGYTF
TRBJ2-3 | TRBV5-4 | . | TRBD2 | TGTGCCAGCAGCTTGCGTAGCGGGGAAACAGATACGCAGTATTTT | CASSLRSGETDTQYF
TRBJ2-7 | TRBV28 | . | TRBD1 | TGTGCCAGCAGTTTCCAAAACAGGGGACATCAGTACTTC | CASSFQNRGHQYF
TRBJ1-6 | TRBV5-4 | . | . | TGTGCCAGCAGCTTGGACCAGCAAAGAGGGAATTCACCCCTCCACTTT | CASSLDQQRGNSPLHF
TRBJ2-7 | TRBV15 | . | . | TGTGCCACCAGCCCTGGGGGGATTTCGGACTACGAGCAGTACTTC | CATSPGGISDYEQYF
TRBJ1-1 | TRBV7-8 | . | . | TGTGCCAGCAGCTCGACACTTAGCACTGAAGCTTTCTTT | CASSSTLSTEAFF
TRBJ2-3 | TRBV25-1 | . | . | TGTGCCAGCAGCGCTGCGGGAAGCACAGATACGCAGTATTTT | CASSAAGSTDTQYF
TRBJ1-4 | TRBV2 | . | . | TGTGCCAGCACCGGGGGGAGGGGTGAAAAACTGTTTTTT | CASTGGRGEKLFF
TRBJ1-3 | TRBV10-1 | . | . | TGCGCCACCCGGGACTCCTCTGGAAACACCATATATTTT | CATRDSSGNTIYF
TRBJ2-7 | TRBV3-1/TRBV3-2 | once | TRBD2 | TGTGCCAGCAGCCAAGAGGCTCTAGCGGGTGGCGAGCAGTACTTC | CASSQEALAGGEQYF